This T cell receptor (beta chain) is drawn from a study of tumor-infiltrating lymphocytes in localized non-small cell lung cancer. About the research overall: Some samples were collected after neoadjuvant chemotherapy; smokers, never-smokers and several histologies were included.

Germline CDR1 and CDR2: GTSNPN and SVGIG (reference sequence). V was pared by 3 bases and J by 8 bases, with 11 bases between. The CDR3 runs 13 residues. To note about this clone: Its antigen is not known.

Whole-study results and caveats: Technical variation could not be separated from intratumor heterogeneity here. Available tissue quantity limited TCR sequencing to a patient subset. Higher tumor T cell infiltration than in uninvolved lung was supported by TCRbeta sequencing.

Using immunoSEQ multiplex PCR, the repertoire was profiled, and TCRdb retains in-frame clones only, with some absent. The top ten clones hold 7.1% of a sample with fewer than 8,500 clones, 74% of them seen once. The chain uses TRBV30 and TRBJ1-6; a possible D gene is TRBD1 (5 bases). Sequencing input: uninvolved lung tissue not adjacent to the tumor. The source is a human donor with non-small cell lung cancer. The CDR3 DNA follows: TGTGCCTGGAGGGACACAGAATATTCACCCCTCCACTTT. Translated, it gives CAWRDTEYSPLHF.